What follows are 5 T cell receptor beta chains derived from one specimen sequenced in a study of Graves' ophthalmopathy and Graves' hyperthyroidism. Beta-chain TCR CDR3 regions were amplified from RNA transcripts. The library came from an HTBI-primed first-round RT-PCR and a second-round multiplex PCR. TCRdb used MiXCR to reprocess the multiplex PCR reads, holding one entry per CDR3 protein. The repertoire consists of 900,000 to 1,200,000 distinct CDR3 sequences, with around a third occurring once and the leading ten covering around 10%. The sequenced material came from peripheral blood or thyroid tissue (not recorded which). Receptor source: an adult man with Graves' hyperthyroidism.

Concerning this clonotype itself: This may arise from a read error, as a much more abundant clone is one base away. The V call is TRBV7-9, the J call TRBJ2-5; TRBD1 is a possible D gene (6 bases). This CDR3 has 15 amino acids. The V gene lost 4 bases and the J gene lost 4 bases, with 16 bases spanning the gap. Germline V gene data show CDR1 as SEHNR and CDR2 as FQNEAQ (reference sequence). The CDR3 protein is CASSSPGHIRETQYF. The CDR3 nucleotides read TGTGCCAGCAGCTCGCCGGGACACATTCGAGAGACCCAGTACTTC.

This clonotype was seen at least ten times. The chain is built from TRBV10-3 and TRBJ2-2; no definite D call. Germline V CDR1 and CDR2: ENHRY, SYGVKD. The CDR3 has 13 amino acids. V was pared by 6 bases and J by 6 bases, with 11 bases between. CDR3 loop: CAIRDPRSGELFF. The CDR3 bases are TGTGCCATCAGGGACCCCCGGTCCGGGGAGCTGTTTTTT.

This chain joins TRBV7-8 and TRBJ1-5; maybe TRBD1 (5 bases). The germline CDR1 and CDR2 sequences are SGHVS and FQNEAQ. Trimming shortened V by 0 bases and J by 2 bases, and 11 bases separated the two germline ends. The CDR3 loop spans 16 amino acids. The DNA of the CDR3 is TGTGCCAGCAGCTTAGCTCACGGGGCAGGCAATCAGCCCCAGCATTTT. Protein sequence: CASSLAHGAGNQPQHF.

This sequence joins TRBV7-8 and TRBJ1-4; D remains unclear. V was trimmed by 7 bases and J by 10 bases, leaving 22 bases between them. The CDR3 has 15 residues. Germline V gives CDR1 SGHVS, CDR2 FQNEAQ. The CDR3 loop reads CASIQTVEAPGKLFF. The DNA of the CDR3 is TGTGCCAGCATCCAAACGGTGGAGGCTCCTGGAAAACTGTTTTTT.

A few counts support this clonotype. V is TRBV12-3 or TRBV12-4 and J is TRBJ1-1; D ambiguous. The CDR3 is 16 residues long. Trimming left V 6 bases short and J 0 bases short, with 17 bases between. CDR3 DNA sequence: TGTGCCAGCAGCCCCCAGGCGGGAGGCATGAACACTGAAGCTTTCTTT. Its protein product is CASSPQAGGMNTEAFF.